Listed below are T cell receptor beta chains from one sample, sequenced in a study of shared clonotypes between healthy human individuals. Clones were read by immunoSEQ multiplex PCR, and TCRdb kept only the in-frame ones, dropping some. The table lists some 1 million clones, about 70% of them singletons. Sequenced material: memory CD4+ T cells sorted from blood. The receptors stem from a young man in good health. Both conserved end residues are part of each CDR3. The D gene is left open where the match is weak. Size tells how often a clone was seen (once, few, many) or the class of an expanded clone, and some rows leave it out.

D gene,clone size,V gene,J gene,CDR3 DNA,CDR3 protein
-,-,TRBV5-5,TRBJ1-1,TGTGCCACCGCACTCGGGACGGTGAACACTGAAGCTTTCTTT,CATALGTVNTEAFF
TRBD1,-,TRBV7-2,TRBJ1-2,TGTGCCAGCAGCTTAGTGCCAGGGGGCGTTCATGGCTACACCTTC,CASSLVPGGVHGYTF
-,-,TRBV2,TRBJ2-3,TGTGCCAGCAGTGTTACAGATACGCAGTATTTT,CASSVTDTQYF
TRBD1,-,TRBV7-2,TRBJ2-7,TGTGCCAGCAGCCTGGACGGGACAGGGTCTGCCTACGAGCAGTACTTC,CASSLDGTGSAYEQYF
TRBD2,-,TRBV5-1,TRBJ2-1,TGCGCCAGCAGCCTTACTAGCGGGGGTTCCTACAATGAGCAGTTCTTC,CASSLTSGGSYNEQFF
TRBD2,-,TRBV27,TRBJ2-5,TGTGCCAGCAGTCCCCGGGCTAGCGGGGGGGCAGAGACCCAGTACTTC,CASSPRASGGAETQYF
TRBD2,-,TRBV18,TRBJ2-7,TGTGCCAGCTCGCCTCTAGCGGGAGTTTACGAGCAGTACTTC,CASSPLAGVYEQYF
-,-,TRBV11-2,TRBJ1-2,TGTGCCAGCAGCTTAGCCTCGGGCGGGAACTATGGCTACACCTTC,CASSLASGGNYGYTF
TRBD1,-,TRBV7-9,TRBJ2-1,TGTGCCAGCAGCTCCTTAGGACAGGGGGCCTGGGATGAGCAGTTCTTC,CASSSLGQGAWDEQFF
TRBD1,-,TRBV11-2,TRBJ2-3,TGTGCCAGCAGCTTACGGGCAGGGGGTCTTCCAGATACGCAGTATTTT,CASSLRAGGLPDTQYF
-,once,TRBV9,TRBJ1-1,TGTGCCAGCAGCGTAGCGGAGGGCCGGACTGAAGCTTTCTTT,CASSVAEGRTEAFF
TRBD1,-,TRBV28,TRBJ2-7,TGTGCCAGCAGAACAGGACAGGGGAGTTATGGGCAGTACTTC,CASRTGQGSYGQYF
TRBD1,-,TRBV27,TRBJ1-2,TGTGCCAGCACCGGGACAGGTGCATCCTATGGCTACACCTTC,CASTGTGASYGYTF
-,-,TRBV6-1,TRBJ1-5,TGTGCCAGCAGTGACACAACCCAGCATTTT,CASSDTTQHF
-,many,TRBV4-2,TRBJ1-1,TGTGCCAGCAGCCAAGACGGCACGAGCCAGAACACTGAAGCTTTCTTT,CASSQDGTSQNTEAFF
TRBD2,-,TRBV29-1,TRBJ2-5,TGCAGCGTCTCTGTACTAGCGGGGATGGAGGAGACCCAGTACTTC,CSVSVLAGMEETQYF
TRBD1,-,TRBV2,TRBJ2-2,TGTGCCAGCAGTGGCAGGGGGCCCACCGGGGAGCTGTTTTTT,CASSGRGPTGELFF
TRBD1,-,TRBV2,TRBJ2-7,TGTGCCAGCAGTCGATCGGGACAGGGATCCTACGAGCAGTACTTC,CASSRSGQGSYEQYF
-,-,TRBV7-9,TRBJ1-4,TGTGCCAGCACCCTTGTGGGGGGGGATGAAAAACTGTTTTTT,CASTLVGGDEKLFF
TRBD1,-,TRBV27,TRBJ1-5,TGTGCCAGCAGTTTAAGGCAGGGGGCGGGACAGCCCCAGCATTTT,CASSLRQGAGQPQHF